This entry lists 10 T cell receptor beta chains sequenced from one sample in a study of breast tumors, draining lymph nodes, adjacent tissues. One entry per CDR3 protein results from TCRdb running MiXCR on the multiplex PCR reads. The table includes around 290,000 distinct CDR3 sequences, 30% to 35% detected once. The lymph nodes were axillary draining lymph nodes from breast cancer patients. Sequences were obtained from axillary lymph node tissue. These receptors came from a female donor with breast cancer. Some clones in this sample may be carry-over from other donors' samples.

This clonotype came up many times. J is TRBJ2-1 and V is TRBV19; 9 bases are shared with TRBD1. The germline V gene has CDR1 LNHDA and CDR2 SQIVND (reference sequence). After removal of 4 bases from V and 5 bases from J, the junction contained 6 bases not matched to a gene. This CDR3 is built from 15 residues. The CDR3 nucleotides are TGTGCCAGTAGTACCCCCGGGACAGGGAACAATGAGCAGTTCTTC. Translating gives CASSTPGTGNNEQFF.

This clonotype was seen many times. The CDR3 loop is CSVEVPPPSGANVLTF. CDR3 nucleotide sequence: TGCAGCGTTGAAGTTCCACCCCCCTCTGGGGCCAACGTCCTGACTTTC. The gene calls are TRBV29-1 and TRBJ2-6; D uncertain. V was shortened by 1 base and J by 0 bases, with 10 bases between the two germline ends. The CDR3 has 16 amino acids. Germline V gene data show CDR1 as SQVTM and CDR2 as ANQGSEA.

This clonotype has ten or more counts. The CDR3 coding sequence is TGCGCCAGCAGAACGGGACAGGGTGGGACCGGGGAGCTGTTTTTT. This sequence encodes CASRTGQGGTGELFF. The V and J genes are TRBV10-2 and TRBJ2-2, with TRBD1 matching over 9 bases. V lost 6 bases and J lost 5; bases outside the gene matches: 7. This CDR3 contains 15 residues. CDR1 is WSHSY and CDR2 is SAAADI in the germline V gene.

This clonotype was detected many times. The chain couples TRBV7-9 to TRBJ2-1; TRBD2 aligns across 11 bases. The CDR3 has 17 amino acids. CDR1 and CDR2 from the germline V gene are SEHNR and FQNEAQ (reference sequence). The trim removed 4 bases at V and 0 bases at J, leaving 5 bases unmatched. CDR3: CASSSTSGVSSYNEQFF. The CDR3 DNA follows: TGTGCCAGCAGCTCGACTAGCGGGGTGAGCTCCTACAATGAGCAGTTCTTC.

This clonotype showed up many times. The V and J genes are TRBV25-1 and TRBJ2-7; TRBD1 might be the D (5 bases). The V gene's germline CDR1 is MGHDK and CDR2 SYGVNS. V was cut by 3 bases and J by 9 bases, with 15 bases left in between. The length of the CDR3 is 13 residues. In nucleotides, the CDR3 is TGTGCCAGCAGTGATCCAGGGTACTATGTGCAGTACTTC. This encodes CASSDPGYYVQYF.

This clonotype was observed at least ten times. The rearrangement joins TRBV7-8 to TRBJ2-7, with 14 bases that match TRBD2. CDR3 length: 17 residues. The trim removed 2 bases at V and 3 bases at J, leaving 6 bases unmatched. The germline V gene has CDR1 SGHVS and CDR2 FQNEAQ. Written as DNA, the CDR3 is TGTGCCAGCAGCTTATCGACGGGACTAGCGGGAGTCTACGAGCAGTACTTC. Its translation is CASSLSTGLAGVYEQYF.

In this sample, this clonotype turned up a few times. A much larger clone differs from this one at a single base, so this may be a read error. J is TRBJ2-7 and V is TRBV7-8, with D uncertain. This CDR3 is 15 amino acids long. The germline gives CDR1 SGHVS, CDR2 FQNEAQ. The CDR3 region is CASSLAQGFSYEQHF. The CDR3 DNA follows: TGTGCCAGCAGCTTAGCGCAAGGGTTCTCCTACGAGCAGCACTTC.

Many counts were recorded for this clonotype. CDR3 sequence reads: CASSPSGDSYGYTF. The CDR3 region has the DNA TGCGCCAGCAGCCCCTCCGGGGACAGCTATGGCTACACCTTC. The chain joins TRBV5-1 to TRBJ1-2; 7 nucleotides agree with TRBD1. Germline lookup yields CDR1 SGHRS and CDR2 YFSETQ. This CDR3 spans 14 amino acids. Trimming cost V 4 bases and J 4 bases; bases outside gene matches: 7. Filled out from reference TRBV5-1 and TRBJ1-2, the complete variable domain reads KAGVTQTPRYLIKTRGQQVTLSCSPISGHRSVSWYQQTPGQGLQFLFEYFSETQRNKGNFPGRFSGRQFSNSRSEMNVSTLELGDSALYLCASSPSGDSYGYTFGSGTRLTVV.

At least ten counts were recorded for this clonotype. This chain's CDR3 is CASSPDRGYSNQPQHF. For the CDR3, the DNA is TGTGCCAGCAGTCCCGACAGGGGCTACAGCAATCAGCCCCAGCATTTT. V and J are TRBV12-3 or TRBV12-4 and TRBJ1-5; 8 positions agree with TRBD1. Trimming cost V 5 bases and J 1 base; bases outside gene matches: 7. This CDR3 comprises 16 residues.

This clonotype was found many times. This chain links TRBV19 with TRBJ1-2; no clear D gene. Deletions cut 3 bases from V and 7 bases from J, with 12 bases between. This CDR3 contains 13 residues. Germline V gene data show CDR1 as LNHDA and CDR2 as SQIVND (reference sequence). CDR3 protein: CASSIRTTSGYTF. The CDR3 nucleotides read TGTGCCAGTAGTATTCGAACGACATCTGGCTACACCTTC.